The 17 T cell receptor beta chains given below trace back to one sample, sequenced in a study of T cell responses to AZD1222 COVID-19 vaccine. Produced via immunoSEQ multiplex PCR; TCRdb's table is partial and in-frame only. The sample has about 140,000 clones; roughly 88% are singletons. The sample here was peripheral blood, taken 28 days after the second AZD1222 dose. Receptor source: an adult who received the AZD1222 COVID-19 vaccine.

The rearrangement joins TRBV4-2 to TRBJ2-7; 7 bases line up with TRBD2. Germline lookup yields CDR1 LGHNA and CDR2 YNFKEQ. The CDR3 has 15 amino acids. Trimming cost V 1 base and J 4 bases; bases outside gene matches: 7. For the CDR3, the DNA is TGTGCCAGCAGCCAAGGACAAAGCGGGACTTACGAGCAGTACTTC. Translated, it gives CASSQGQSGTYEQYF.

This clone was found a few times. This chain connects TRBV6-6 to TRBJ1-1, with D possibly TRBD1 on 6 matching bases. From germline, CDR1 is MNHNY and CDR2 SVGAGI (reference sequence). The CDR3 runs to 14 residues. Between the trimmed V and J ends, which lost 0 bases and 4 bases, there was a span of 9 bases. The CDR3 loop reads CASSYSGGPTEAFF. CDR3 coding DNA: TGTGCCAGCAGTTACTCCGGGGGGCCCACTGAAGCTTTCTTT.

The V gene is TRBV19, the J gene TRBJ1-4, with D possibly TRBD1 on 6 matching bases. This CDR3 is built from 15 residues. Trimming cost V 2 bases and J 4 bases, with 11 bases left between them. Per germline, CDR1 LNHDA and CDR2 SQIVND (reference sequence). The CDR3 here is CASSIQGQLNEKLFF. The CDR3 nucleotides read TGTGCCAGTAGTATACAGGGGCAGCTTAATGAAAAACTGTTTTTT.

The CDR3 loop is CASKPEGPRITGELFF. CDR3 sequence (DNA): TGTGCCAGTAAGCCCGAGGGTCCACGGATCACCGGGGAGCTGTTTTTT. The rearrangement links TRBV19 to TRBJ2-2, with D possibly TRBD2 on 5 matching bases. Germline V gene lookup returns CDR1 LNHDA and CDR2 SQIVND (reference sequence). This CDR3 has 16 amino acids. Trimming took 7 bases from V and 4 from J, leaving 19 bases between them. The full variable domain, completed using reference TRBV19 and TRBJ2-2, is DGGITQSPKYLFRKEGQNVTLSCEQNLNHDAMYWYRQDPGQGLRLIYYSQIVNDFQKGDIAEGYSVSREKKESFPLTVTSAQKNPTAFYLCASKPEGPRITGELFFGEGSRLTVL.

The chain couples TRBV7-7 to TRBJ2-2; weak D call: TRBD1 (6 bases). This CDR3 is built from 13 residues. V lost 2 bases, J lost 6 bases, and 7 bases lay in between. The germline gives CDR1 SSHAT, CDR2 FNYEAQ (reference sequence). The CDR3 bases are TGTGCCAGCAGCTTATCAGGGGCCGGGGAGCTGTTTTTT. This codes for CASSLSGAGELFF. Complete variable domain (other parts from reference TRBV7-7 and TRBJ2-2): GAGVSQSPRYKVTKRGQDVTLRCDPISSHATLYWYQQALGQGPEFLTYFNYEAQPDKSGLPSDRFSAERPEGSISTLTIQRTEQRDSAMYRCASSLSGAGELFFGEGSRLTVL.

The V and J genes are TRBV6-4 and TRBJ1-2, with 7 bases fitting TRBD1. CDR1 is MRHNA, CDR2 SNTAGT, per germline. The CDR3 is made up of 16 amino acids. Trimming cost V 2 bases and J 4 bases; bases outside gene matches: 10. The CDR3, as DNA: TGTGCCAGCAGTGACGGTGGGACAGCCCAATTCTATGGCTACACCTTC. Translating it yields CASSDGGTAQFYGYTF.

V usage is TRBV2 and J usage is TRBJ2-1; 8 bases agree with TRBD1. Germline lookup yields CDR1 SNHLY and CDR2 FYNNEI. The CDR3 loop spans 15 amino acids. With V trimmed by 5 bases and J by 0 bases, 3 bases remained unmatched. The chain's CDR3 is CASSRQGNSYNEQFF. The CDR3 nucleotides read TGTGCCAGCAGTCGACAGGGGAACTCCTACAATGAGCAGTTCTTC.

V usage is TRBV10-2 and J usage is TRBJ1-6; weak D call: TRBD1 (6 bases). Per the germline V gene, CDR1 is WSHSY and CDR2 is SAAADI. CDR3 size: 16 residues. The V gene lost 3 bases and the J gene lost 6 bases, with 15 bases spanning the gap. The CDR3 loop is CASSEWDKVLNSPLHF. As DNA, the CDR3 is TGCGCCAGCAGTGAATGGGACAAGGTCCTTAATTCACCCCTCCACTTT.

This clone ranks as medium-sized. The chain couples TRBV10-3 to TRBJ2-7; the match to TRBD1 covers 7 bases. The CDR3 is 15 amino acids. V trimming: 8 bases; J trimming: 4 bases; junction bases outside the gene matches: 14. CDR1 is ENHRY and CDR2 is SYGVKD in the germline V gene. In DNA form, the CDR3 reads TGTGCCATCCGACAGGGCACTTACTTCAATTACGAGCAGTACTTC. Its protein product is CAIRQGTYFNYEQYF.

On this clone: The same CDR3 also results from other DNA sequences found in this sample. The V and J genes are TRBV19 and TRBJ2-2; tentatively, D is TRBD2 (5 bases). The CDR3 covers 13 residues. V was clipped by 6 bases and J by 1 base, with 6 bases between them. Germline CDR1 reads LNHDA; CDR2 reads SQIVND (reference sequence). CDR3 coding DNA: TGTGCCAGTAGCGGAGGGAACACCGGGGAGCTGTTTTTT. This encodes CASSGGNTGELFF.

The chain has TRBV18 and TRBJ2-7; 7 bases are a match to TRBD1. J gave up 3 bases and V 6 bases, and 8 bases lay outside the gene matches. CDR3 length: 14 residues. Germline assignment: CDR1 KGHSH and CDR2 LQKENI. CDR3 amino acids: CASSQATGHYEQYF. For the CDR3, the DNA is TGTGCCAGCTCCCAAGCGACAGGGCACTACGAGCAGTACTTC.

CDR3 protein: CASSLQGATGELFF. The CDR3 nucleotides read TGCGCCAGCAGCTTACAGGGGGCGACCGGGGAGCTGTTTTTT. The chain combines TRBV5-1 with TRBJ2-2, with 9 bases aligning to TRBD1. Germline CDR1 is SGHRS and CDR2 is YFSETQ. V shed 2 bases and J 5 bases; nucleotides not matched to a gene: 1. The CDR3 is 14 amino acids.

This clone was recorded once. The chain joins TRBV19 to TRBJ1-4, with D possibly TRBD1 on 6 matching bases. Germline CDR1 is LNHDA and CDR2 is SQIVND (reference sequence). Trimming shortened V by 3 bases and J by 8 bases, and 16 bases separated the two germline ends. This CDR3 is 15 amino acids long. CDR3 nucleotides: TGTGCCAGTAGTATTGTGTCGGGGGGCGGCGAAAAACTGTTTTTT. Residues: CASSIVSGGGEKLFF.

This chain uses TRBV27 with TRBJ2-3; TRBD2 might be the D (6 bases). Per germline, CDR1 MNHEY and CDR2 SMNVEV (reference sequence). Trimming stripped 5 bases from V and 3 bases from J, with 18 bases between. The CDR3 runs to 16 residues. In DNA form, the CDR3 reads TGTGCCAGCAGTCTGGGACTCCCTCGTGGAACAGATACGCAGTATTTT. Amino acid sequence: CASSLGLPRGTDTQYF.

This clone was found once. The rearrangement links TRBV27 to TRBJ1-3, with unresolved D. Looked up from germline, CDR1 is MNHEY and CDR2 is SMNVEV (reference sequence). The CDR3 is made up of 14 amino acids. The germline V and J ends were trimmed by 8 bases and 3 bases, with 14 bases remaining between them. The CDR3: CASGPLSSGNTIYF. CDR3 coding DNA: TGTGCCAGCGGGCCCCTCTCCAGTGGAAACACCATATATTTT.

This clone is a singleton in its sample. This rearrangement joins TRBV3-1 (or the pseudogene TRBV3-2) to TRBJ1-2, with D tentatively TRBD1 (6 bases). The CDR3 contains 15 residues. V lost 4 bases, J lost 4 bases, and 16 bases lay in between. Looked up from germline, CDR1 is LGHDT and CDR2 is YNNKEL (reference sequence). CDR3 sequence reads: CASSLPGQAAYGYTF. Here the CDR3 DNA reads TGTGCCAGCAGCCTACCGGGACAAGCCGCCTATGGCTACACCTTC.

This sequence joins TRBV18 and TRBJ1-2, with 7 bases fitting TRBD1. Germline V gene data show CDR1 as KGHSH and CDR2 as LQKENI. This CDR3 is built from 16 residues. V lost 3 bases to trimming and J lost 8 bases; unmatched junction nucleotides: 15. DNA for the CDR3: TGTGCCAGCTCACCCTACTCAGGGGGGGACTCAAGCGGCTACACCTTC. This encodes CASSPYSGGDSSGYTF. Looking up the rest from reference TRBV18 and TRBJ1-2 gives the full variable domain: NAGVMQNPRHLVRRRGQEARLRCSPMKGHSHVYWYRQLPEEGLKFMVYLQKENIIDESGMPKERFSAEFPKEGPSILRIQQVVRGDSAAYFCASSPYSGGDSSGYTFGSGTRLTVV.